This TCR beta chain is from a study of T cell changes during pregnancy in multiple sclerosis. Looked up from germline, CDR1 is MNHEY and CDR2 is SMNVEV (reference sequence). J gave up 3 bases and V 2 bases, and 5 bases lay outside the gene matches. The CDR3 runs to 16 residues. Measured with immunoSEQ multiplex PCR; TCRdb has only the in-frame clones, and not every one. The sample has 40,000 to 60,000 clones; over 80% are singletons. The sequencing used CD8+ T cells from peripheral blood mononuclear cells, collected after pregnancy. The chain joins TRBV27 to TRBJ2-2; 8 bases fit TRBD2. The clonotype was recovered from a female donor with multiple sclerosis, enrolled in a pregnancy study. The CDR3 protein is CASSLAGGGYTGELFF. The CDR3 DNA reads TGTGCCAGCAGTTTAGCGGGAGGTGGTTACACCGGGGAGCTGTTTTTT.